The next 3 T cell receptor beta chains were all read from a single sample in a study of blood T cell repertoires in COVID-19. Clones were sequenced by immunoSEQ multiplex PCR, and TCRdb holds only the in-frame ones, with some missing. The table includes about 80,000 clones, about 87% detected once. Sequencing used peripheral blood. These TCRs come from a woman of 80 years or more with acute or convalescent COVID-19.

The chain couples TRBV27 to TRBJ1-4; possibly TRBD1 for D (5 bases). V lost 2 bases and J 7 bases, leaving 11 bases between the germline ends. This CDR3 region has 14 residues. Germline V gene lookup returns CDR1 MNHEY and CDR2 SMNVEV (reference sequence). CDR3: CASSLVPDSEKLFF. As DNA, the CDR3 is TGTGCCAGCAGTTTAGTCCCTGACAGTGAAAAACTGTTTTTT.

The rearrangement uses TRBV18 and TRBJ1-2, with 9 nucleotides matching TRBD1. V lost 3 bases, J lost 9 bases, and 11 bases stayed unmatched. This CDR3 region has 15 residues. Germline V gene sequence: CDR1 KGHSH, CDR2 LQKENI. DNA of the CDR3: TGTGCCAGCTCACCCGAGGGACAGGGATCTGCGAGCTACACCTTC. Translated: CASSPEGQGSASYTF.

This chain connects TRBV18 to TRBJ2-2; 11 bases align to TRBD1. This CDR3 contains 15 residues. Per the germline V gene, CDR1 is KGHSH and CDR2 is LQKENI. Losses at the gene ends were 6 bases for V and 5 bases for J; bases not matched to a gene: 5. The CDR3 region has the DNA TGTGCCAGCTCTGCCGGGACAGGGGGTACCGGGGAGCTGTTTTTT. It specifies CASSAGTGGTGELFF.